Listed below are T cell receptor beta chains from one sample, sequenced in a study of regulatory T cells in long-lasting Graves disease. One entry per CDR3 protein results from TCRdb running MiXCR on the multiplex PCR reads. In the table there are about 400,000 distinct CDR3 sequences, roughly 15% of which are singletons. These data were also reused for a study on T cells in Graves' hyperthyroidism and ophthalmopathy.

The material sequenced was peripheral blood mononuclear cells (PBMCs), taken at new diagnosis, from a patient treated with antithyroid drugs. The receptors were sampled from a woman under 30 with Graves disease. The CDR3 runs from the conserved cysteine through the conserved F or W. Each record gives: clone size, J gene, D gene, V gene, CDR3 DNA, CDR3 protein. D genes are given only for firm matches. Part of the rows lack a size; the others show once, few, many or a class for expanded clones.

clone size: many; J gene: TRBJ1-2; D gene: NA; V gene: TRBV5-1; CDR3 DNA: TGCGCCAGCAGCCTCGGACAGACTGCTCGACTCTACACCTTC; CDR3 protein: CASSLGQTARLYTF
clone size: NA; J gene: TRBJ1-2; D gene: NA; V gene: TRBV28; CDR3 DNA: TGTGCCAGCAGTTTACGAGGGGAAGCTAACTATGGCTACACCTTC; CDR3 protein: CASSLRGEANYGYTF
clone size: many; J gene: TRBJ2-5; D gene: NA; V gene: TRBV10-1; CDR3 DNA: TGCGCCGCGAGGGGCTGGACAGAGGAGACCCAGTACTTC; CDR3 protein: CAARGWTEETQYF
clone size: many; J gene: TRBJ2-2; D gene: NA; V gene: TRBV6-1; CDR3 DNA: TGTGCCAGCAGTGAAGATTCGGCAGGGCTGAACACCGGGGAGCTGTTTTTT; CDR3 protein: CASSEDSAGLNTGELFF
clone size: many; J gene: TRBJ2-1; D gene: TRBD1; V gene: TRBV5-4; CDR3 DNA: TGTGCCAGCAGTGGGACAGGGGACAATGAGCAGTTCTTC; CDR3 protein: CASSGTGDNEQFF
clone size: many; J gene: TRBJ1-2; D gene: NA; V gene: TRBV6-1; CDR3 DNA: TGTGCCAGCAGTGAAAGTTTCCCGGTTTACTATGGCTACACCTTC; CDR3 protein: CASSESFPVYYGYTF
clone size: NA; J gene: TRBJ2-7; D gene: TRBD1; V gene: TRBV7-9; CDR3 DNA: TGTGCCAGCAGCACTACCGACCCCCGGGACAGGGGTTACGAGCAGTACTTC; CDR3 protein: CASSTTDPRDRGYEQYF
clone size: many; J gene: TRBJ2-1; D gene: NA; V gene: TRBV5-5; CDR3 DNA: TGTGCCAGCAGGGCCGGGACCGCCGATTACAATGAGCAGTTCTTC; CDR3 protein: CASRAGTADYNEQFF
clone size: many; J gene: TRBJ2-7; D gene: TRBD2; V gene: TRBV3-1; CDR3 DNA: TGTGCAGCGGGACGGAGGAGCTCCTACGAGCAGTACTTC; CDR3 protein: CAAGRRSSYEQYF
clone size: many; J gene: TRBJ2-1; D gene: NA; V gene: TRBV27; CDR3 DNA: TGTGCCAGCGGGGGAGCTTACAATGAGCAGTTCTTC; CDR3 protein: CASGGAYNEQFF
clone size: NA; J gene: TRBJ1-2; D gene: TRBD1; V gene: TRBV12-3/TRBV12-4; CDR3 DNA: TGTGCCAGCAGCCACTCCGGACAGGGACGTAGCCGGGGCTACACCTTC; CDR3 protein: CASSHSGQGRSRGYTF
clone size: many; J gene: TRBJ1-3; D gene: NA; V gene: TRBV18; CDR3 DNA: TGTGCCAGCTCACCACCGGCCGGAGTCGCCTCTGGAAACACCATATATTTT; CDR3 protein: CASSPPAGVASGNTIYF
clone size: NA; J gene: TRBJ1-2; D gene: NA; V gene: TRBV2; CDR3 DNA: TGTGCCAGCAGTGAAAGGGTCAGTGGCTACACCTTC; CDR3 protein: CASSERVSGYTF
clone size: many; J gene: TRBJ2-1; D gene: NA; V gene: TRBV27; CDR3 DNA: TGTGCCAGCAGTGCAGGACTCGACCAAACTTACAATGAGCAGTTCTTC; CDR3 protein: CASSAGLDQTYNEQFF
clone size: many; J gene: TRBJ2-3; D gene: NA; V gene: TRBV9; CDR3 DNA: TGTGCCAGCAGCGTAGCTCCCACAGATACGCAGTATTTT; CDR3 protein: CASSVAPTDTQYF
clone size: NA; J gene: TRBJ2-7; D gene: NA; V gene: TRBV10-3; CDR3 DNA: TGTGCCATCAGGCTTCCCGGGTCCTACGAGCAGTACTTC; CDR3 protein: CAIRLPGSYEQYF
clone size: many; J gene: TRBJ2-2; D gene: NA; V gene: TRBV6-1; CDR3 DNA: TGTGCCAGCAGTGACGGACAATTCGCGAACACCGGGGAGCTGTTTTTT; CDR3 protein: CASSDGQFANTGELFF
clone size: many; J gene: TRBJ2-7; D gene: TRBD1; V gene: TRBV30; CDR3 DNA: TGTGCCTGGAGCGGGACAGGGACCGAGCAGTACTTC; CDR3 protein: CAWSGTGTEQYF
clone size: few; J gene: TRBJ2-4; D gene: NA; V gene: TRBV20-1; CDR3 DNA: TGCAGCCCCAAGGGGGCGGGAAACACTCAGTACTTC; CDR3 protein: CSPKGAGNTQYF
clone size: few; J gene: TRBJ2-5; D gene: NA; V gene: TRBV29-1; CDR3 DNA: TGCAGCGTCCAACAAGAGACCCAGTACTTC; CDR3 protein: CSVQQETQYF
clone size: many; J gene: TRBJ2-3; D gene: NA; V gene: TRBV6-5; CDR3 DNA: TGTGCCAGCAGTTATAGGGTCGTGGCAGATACGCAGTATTTT; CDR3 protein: CASSYRVVADTQYF
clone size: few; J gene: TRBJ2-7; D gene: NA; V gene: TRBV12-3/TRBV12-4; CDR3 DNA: TGTGCCAGCAGTTCCTCCGGGACGCACTACGAGCAGTACTTC; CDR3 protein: CASSSSGTHYEQYF
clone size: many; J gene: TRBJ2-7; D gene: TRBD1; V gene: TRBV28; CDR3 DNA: TGTGCCAGCAGTGGGGACAGCCACTCCTACGAGCAGTACTTC; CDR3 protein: CASSGDSHSYEQYF
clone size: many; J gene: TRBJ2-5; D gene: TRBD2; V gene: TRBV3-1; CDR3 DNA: TGTGCCAGCAGCTTTCGACTAGCGGGGTCCCAAGAGACCCAGTACTTC; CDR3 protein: CASSFRLAGSQETQYF
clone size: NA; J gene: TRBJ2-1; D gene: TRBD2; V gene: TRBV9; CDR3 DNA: TGTGCCAGCAGCGTAGATCTAGCGGGAGGGCCGGTGGATGAGCAGTTCTTC; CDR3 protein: CASSVDLAGGPVDEQFF
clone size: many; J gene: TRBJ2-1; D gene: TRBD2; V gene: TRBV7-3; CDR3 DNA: TGTGCCAGCAGCTTTTATCCTAGCGGGGCCTCGGAGGAGCAGTTCTTC; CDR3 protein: CASSFYPSGASEEQFF
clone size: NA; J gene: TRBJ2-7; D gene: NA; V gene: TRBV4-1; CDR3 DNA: TGCGCCAGCGGTACGGACACTGTCTACGAGCAGTACTTC; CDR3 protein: CASGTDTVYEQYF
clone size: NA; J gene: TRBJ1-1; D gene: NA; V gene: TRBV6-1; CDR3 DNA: TGTGCCAGCAGCTACATAGGGGACACTGAAGCTTTCTTT; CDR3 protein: CASSYIGDTEAFF
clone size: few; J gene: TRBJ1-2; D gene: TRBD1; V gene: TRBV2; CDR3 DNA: TGTGCCAATCGACAGGGCCGCAACTATGGCTACACCTTC; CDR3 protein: CANRQGRNYGYTF
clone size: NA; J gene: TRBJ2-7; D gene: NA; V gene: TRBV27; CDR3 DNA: TGTGCCAGCAGTATTTTGAGTAGGACGTACGAGCAGTACTTC; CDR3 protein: CASSILSRTYEQYF
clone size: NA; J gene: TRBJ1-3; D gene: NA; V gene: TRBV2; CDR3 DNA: TGTGCCAGCAATGAACAGGGAGTAGATGGAAACACCATATATTTT; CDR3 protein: CASNEQGVDGNTIYF
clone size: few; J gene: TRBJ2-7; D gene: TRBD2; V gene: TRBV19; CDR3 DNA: TGTGCCAGTAGTATAGATGTGGGACTAGCGGGGAGCGAGCAGTACTTC; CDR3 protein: CASSIDVGLAGSEQYF
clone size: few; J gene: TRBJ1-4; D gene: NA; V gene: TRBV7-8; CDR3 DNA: TGTGCCAGCGGGCGAGGTGAAAAACTGTTTTTT; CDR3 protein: CASGRGEKLFF
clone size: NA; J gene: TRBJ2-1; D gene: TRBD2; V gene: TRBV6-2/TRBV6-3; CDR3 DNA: TGTGCCAGCAGTTACGGGATTAGCGGGGGGCTCTACAATGAGCAGTTCTTC; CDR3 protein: CASSYGISGGLYNEQFF
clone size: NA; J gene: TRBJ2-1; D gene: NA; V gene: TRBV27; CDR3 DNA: TGTGCCAGCAGTATAGACCCCGACAGCTACTCCTACAATGAGCAGTTCTTC; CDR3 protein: CASSIDPDSYSYNEQFF
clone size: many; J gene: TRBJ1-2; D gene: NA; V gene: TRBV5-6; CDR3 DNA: TGTGCCAGCAGCCTATTAGACAGGCCTAACTATGGCTACACCTTC; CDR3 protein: CASSLLDRPNYGYTF
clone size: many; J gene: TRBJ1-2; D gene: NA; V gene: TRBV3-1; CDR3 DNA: TGTGCCAGCAGCCGAGGACAGACTTTTGTCTATGGCTACACCTTC; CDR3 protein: CASSRGQTFVYGYTF
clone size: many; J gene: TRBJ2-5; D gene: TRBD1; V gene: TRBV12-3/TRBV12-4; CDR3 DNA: TGTGCCAGCGAATCCTTCGGACAGGGCCAAGAGACCCAGTACTTC; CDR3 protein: CASESFGQGQETQYF
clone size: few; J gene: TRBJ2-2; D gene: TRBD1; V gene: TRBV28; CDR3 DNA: TGTGCCAGCAGTTTTACAGGGGCCGGGGAGCTGTTTTTT; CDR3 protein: CASSFTGAGELFF
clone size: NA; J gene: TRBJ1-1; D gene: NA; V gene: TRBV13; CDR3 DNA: TGTGCCAGCAGCTTGGGGGGCAGAACGAACACTGAAGCTTTCTTT; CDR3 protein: CASSLGGRTNTEAFF